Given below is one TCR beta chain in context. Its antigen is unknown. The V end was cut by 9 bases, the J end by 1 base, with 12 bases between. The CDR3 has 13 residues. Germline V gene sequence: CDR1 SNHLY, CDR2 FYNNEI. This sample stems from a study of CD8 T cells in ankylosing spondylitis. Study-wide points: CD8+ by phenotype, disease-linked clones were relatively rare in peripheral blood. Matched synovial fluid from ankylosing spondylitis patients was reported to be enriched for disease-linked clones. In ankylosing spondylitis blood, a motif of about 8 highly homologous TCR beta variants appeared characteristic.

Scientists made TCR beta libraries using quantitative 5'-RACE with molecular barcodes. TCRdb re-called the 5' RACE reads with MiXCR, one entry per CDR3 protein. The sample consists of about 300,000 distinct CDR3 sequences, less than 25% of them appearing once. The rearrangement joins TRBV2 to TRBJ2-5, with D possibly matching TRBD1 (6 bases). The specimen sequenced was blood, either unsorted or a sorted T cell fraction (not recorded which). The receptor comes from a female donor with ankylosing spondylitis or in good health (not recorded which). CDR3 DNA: TGTGCCAGGGAGGACAGCCTCCAAGAGACCCAGTACTTC. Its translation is CAREDSLQETQYF. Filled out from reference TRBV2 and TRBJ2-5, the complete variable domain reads EPEVTQTPSHQVTQMGQEVILRCVPISNHLYFYWYRQILGQKVEFLVSFYNNEISEKSEIFDDQFSVERPDGSNFTLKIRSTKLEDSAMYFCAREDSLQETQYFGPGTRLLVL.